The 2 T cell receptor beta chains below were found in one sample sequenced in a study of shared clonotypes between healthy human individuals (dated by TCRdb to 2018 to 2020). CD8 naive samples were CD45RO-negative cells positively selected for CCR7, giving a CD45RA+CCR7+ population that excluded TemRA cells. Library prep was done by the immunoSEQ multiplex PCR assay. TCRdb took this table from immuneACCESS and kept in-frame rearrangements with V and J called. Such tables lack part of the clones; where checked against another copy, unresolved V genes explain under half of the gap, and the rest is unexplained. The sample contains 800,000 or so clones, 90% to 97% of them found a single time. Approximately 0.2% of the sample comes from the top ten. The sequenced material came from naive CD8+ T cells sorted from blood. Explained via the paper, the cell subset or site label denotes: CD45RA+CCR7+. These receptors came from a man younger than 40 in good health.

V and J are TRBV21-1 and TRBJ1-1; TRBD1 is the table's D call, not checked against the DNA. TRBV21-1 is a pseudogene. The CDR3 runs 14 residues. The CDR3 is CASSKVGRSTEAFF. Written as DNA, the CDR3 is TGTGCCAGCAGCAAAGTTGGGCGTAGTACTGAAGCTTTCTTT.

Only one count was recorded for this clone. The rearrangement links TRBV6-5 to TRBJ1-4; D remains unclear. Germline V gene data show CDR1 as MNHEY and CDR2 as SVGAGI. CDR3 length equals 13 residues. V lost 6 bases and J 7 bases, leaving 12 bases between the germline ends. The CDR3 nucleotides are TGTGCCAGCAGAACAGAAAACGGTGAAAAACTGTTTTTT. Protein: CASRTENGEKLFF.